This TCR beta chain is from a study of T cell repertoires in aging, cancer and after chemotherapy. Study-wide context: Pre- and post-chemotherapy samples were paired from glioblastoma patients treated with temozolomide-based therapy.

Multiplex touch-down PCR with TRB-A/B primers amplified rearranged V-D-J TRB sequences. MiXCR, applied by TCRdb to the multiplex PCR reads, yields one record per CDR3 protein. The sample holds approximately 20,000 distinct CDR3 sequences; roughly 37% are singletons and the top ten take 15% to 20%. V lost 3 bases, J lost 6 bases, and 14 bases lay in between. CDR1 and CDR2 from the germline V gene are GTSNPN and SVGIG (reference sequence). This CDR3 is 13 amino acids long. Peripheral blood genomic DNA, not sorted cells or RNA, was the template. This sequence originates from a human donor with a solid tumor. The chain is built from TRBV30 and TRBJ1-2, with D maybe TRBD1 (6 bases). The sequenced sample was blood. CDR3 in DNA: TGTGCCTGGAGCCCAGCCGGGGGCGATGGCTACACCTTC. Its protein is CAWSPAGGDGYTF.